These 25 T cell receptor beta chains came from one sample sequenced in a study of cytomegalovirus exposure and HLA in healthy donors. Sequencing was performed with immunoSEQ multiplex PCR; in TCRdb, only in-frame clones are kept and a portion is missing. The data contain roughly 250,000 clones, 90% of them seen just once; the ten biggest clones take up 0.37%. The sequenced sample was PBMCs. These receptors came from a woman aged 18 to 35 in good health and CMV-seronegative.

The chain employs TRBV4-3 and TRBJ2-7, with D possibly TRBD1 on 5 matching bases. The CDR3 consists of 14 residues. Germline V gene lookup returns CDR1 LGHNA and CDR2 YSLEER. Trimming stripped 1 base from V and 0 bases from J, with 7 bases between. In DNA, the CDR3 is TGCGCCAGCAGCCAAGGGACACCCTCCTACGAGCAGTACTTC. It yields the protein CASSQGTPSYEQYF.

CDR3 residues: CASSVVANNEQFF. CDR3 nucleotide sequence: TGTGCCAGCAGCGTAGTCGCTAACAATGAGCAGTTCTTC. This sequence joins TRBV9 and TRBJ2-1; D call uncertain. Per the germline V gene, CDR1 is SGDLS and CDR2 is YYNGEE. The CDR3 consists of 13 residues. Trimming left V 0 bases short and J 5 bases short, with 6 bases between. Variable domain in full (rest from reference TRBV9 and TRBJ2-1): DSGVTQTPKHLITATGQRVTLRCSPRSGDLSVYWYQQSLDQGLQFLIQYYNGEERAKGNILERFSAQQFPDLHSELNLSSLELGDSALYFCASSVVANNEQFFGPGTRLTVL.

This chain uses TRBV28 with TRBJ1-4; D is uncertain. Germline V lookup: CDR1 MDHEN, CDR2 SYDVKM. V lost 2 bases and J lost 8, with 12 bases in between. CDR3 length: 14 amino acids. DNA of the CDR3: TGTGCCAGCAGTTTACGGCGGGTTGGGGAAAAACTGTTTTTT. This gives the protein CASSLRRVGEKLFF.

This chain joins TRBV2 and TRBJ2-5; D is unresolved. V was clipped by 3 bases and J by 4 bases, with 12 bases between them. Germline CDR1 reads SNHLY; CDR2 reads FYNNEI. This CDR3 spans 14 amino acids. The CDR3 loop is CASSEAVLVETQYF. The CDR3 nucleotides read TGTGCCAGCAGTGAGGCAGTGTTGGTAGAGACCCAGTACTTC.

J is TRBJ2-1 and V is TRBV2; TRBD1 matches 10 bases. The CDR3 spans 15 residues. Trimming cost V 6 bases and J 2 bases; bases outside gene matches: 4. From germline, CDR1 is SNHLY and CDR2 FYNNEI. In nucleotides, the CDR3 is TGTGCCAGCAGACCGGACAGGGGGGCCTACAATGAGCAGTTCTTC. Translation gives CASRPDRGAYNEQFF.

This chain connects TRBV7-2 to TRBJ1-5; 11 bases fit TRBD1. The CDR3 consists of 15 residues. The V segment lost 5 bases and the J segment 6 bases; nucleotides outside the gene matches: 6. Germline V gene data show CDR1 as SGHTA and CDR2 as FQGNSA. CDR3: CASSAGQGAGQPQHF. The CDR3 bases are TGTGCCAGCAGCGCCGGACAGGGGGCCGGTCAGCCCCAGCATTTT.

This clone was recorded a few times. The chain employs TRBV10-1 and TRBJ2-3; a possible D gene is TRBD2 (5 bases). CDR3 length: 13 residues. The germline CDR1 and CDR2 sequences are WNHNN and SYGVQD (reference sequence). The ends were cut back, 7 bases at V and 2 bases at J, with 10 bases in the middle. CDR3 protein: CASNREHTDTQYF. The CDR3 DNA is TGCGCCAGCAACCGGGAACACACAGATACGCAGTATTTT.

The V call is TRBV27, the J call TRBJ1-1; D uncertain. The V gene's germline CDR1 is MNHEY and CDR2 SMNVEV (reference sequence). The CDR3 is 14 residues long. V was shortened by 0 bases and J by 1 base, with 6 bases between the two germline ends. CDR3: CASSLSQKNTEAFF. The CDR3 DNA reads as TGTGCCAGCAGTTTATCTCAGAAGAACACTGAAGCTTTCTTT.

This rearrangement joins TRBV11-1 to TRBJ1-2; D unclear. Germline V gene lookup returns CDR1 SGHAT and CDR2 FQDESV (reference sequence). The CDR3 is 17 amino acids. V was cut by 4 bases and J by 0 bases, with 18 bases left in between. The CDR3 DNA follows: TGTGCCAGCAGCTCAGACTACTGGGGTAGAGCTAACTATGGCTACACCTTC. It codes for CASSSDYWGRANYGYTF.

The chain joins TRBV20-1 to TRBJ1-2; no clear D. Germline V CDR1 and CDR2: DFQATT, SNEGSKA (reference sequence). The CDR3 extends over 11 amino acids. V dropped 0 bases and J dropped 8 bases, with 7 bases sitting between them. The CDR3 spells CSARDRWGYTF. As DNA, the CDR3 is TGCAGTGCTAGAGACAGGTGGGGCTACACCTTC.

The rearrangement joins TRBV28 to TRBJ1-6; TRBD1 aligns across 9 bases. Germline V gene data show CDR1 as MDHEN and CDR2 as SYDVKM. V lost 1 base, J lost 9 bases, and 16 bases stayed unmatched. The CDR3 spans 19 residues. The CDR3 DNA is TGTGCCAGCAGTTTATTTTTTGGGGTGGGACAGGGCTTTAGTTCACCCCTCCACTTT. Translation gives CASSLFFGVGQGFSSPLHF.

V and J are TRBV5-1 and TRBJ1-3; D perhaps matches TRBD1 (5 bases). Trimming took off 0 bases at V and 0 bases at J, with 16 bases between the two ends. The CDR3 consists of 18 residues. The germline V gene encodes CDR1 SGHRS and CDR2 YFSETQ. This CDR3 is CASSLAQGGESSGNTIYF. The DNA for the CDR3 is TGCGCCAGCAGCTTGGCCCAGGGAGGCGAGAGCTCTGGAAACACCATATATTTT.

This chain connects TRBV5-1 to TRBJ1-2; 8 bases align to TRBD1. Per germline, CDR1 SGHRS and CDR2 YFSETQ. The junction had 9 bases not matched to a gene; V was cut back by 0 bases and J by 8 bases. The CDR3 sequence is 15 residues long. CDR3 coding DNA: TGCGCCAGCAGCTTGGGATGGACAGGGAATCAGGGCTACACCTTC. Its protein is CASSLGWTGNQGYTF.

This chain connects TRBV10-2 to TRBJ2-1; TRBD2 agrees at 11 bases. V lost 5 bases and J lost 3; bases outside the gene matches: 0. CDR3 size: 14 residues. CDR1 and CDR2 from the germline V gene are WSHSY and SAAADI. Written as DNA, the CDR3 is TGCGCCAGCAGTACTAGCGGGGGCTACAATGAGCAGTTCTTC. Protein sequence: CASSTSGGYNEQFF.

This clone was observed a few times. This sequence joins TRBV6-5 and TRBJ1-2; no clear D gene. Germline V gene data show CDR1 as MNHEY and CDR2 as SVGAGI. The CDR3 runs to 13 residues. V lost 6 bases and J 2 bases, leaving 10 bases between the germline ends. CDR3 amino acids: CASRKGRNYGYTF. Here the CDR3 DNA reads TGTGCCAGCAGAAAAGGGAGGAACTATGGCTACACCTTC.

This clone was found once. The J gene is TRBJ2-2, the V gene TRBV9, with 7 bases fitting TRBD2. J was trimmed by 5 bases and V by 1 base; bases with no gene match: 5. CDR1 SGDLS and CDR2 YYNGEE come from the germline V gene. The CDR3 runs to 15 residues. The CDR3 sequence: CASSVLGGLTGELFF. CDR3 coding DNA: TGTGCCAGCAGCGTACTCGGGGGGTTGACCGGGGAGCTGTTTTTT.

The chain is built from TRBV28 and TRBJ1-5; D not certain. Germline-derived CDR1 and CDR2 are MDHEN and SYDVKM. This CDR3 comprises 16 residues. The V and J ends lost 2 bases and 1 base respectively, with 12 bases between them. This CDR3 reads CASSLLGQKSNQPQHF. CDR3 nucleotide sequence: TGTGCCAGCAGTTTACTTGGGCAGAAAAGCAATCAGCCCCAGCATTTT. Filled out from reference TRBV28 and TRBJ1-5, the complete variable domain reads DVKVTQSSRYLVKRTGEKVFLECVQDMDHENMFWYRQDPGLGLRLIYFSYDVKMKEKGDIPEGYSVSREKKERFSLILESASTNQTSMYLCASSLLGQKSNQPQHFGDGTRLSIL.

V gene TRBV5-6 combines with J gene TRBJ1-2; D is perhaps TRBD1 (6 bases). This CDR3 is 15 amino acids long. Germline V lookup: CDR1 SGHDT, CDR2 YYEEEE. V was shortened by 2 bases and J by 5 bases, with 16 bases between the two germline ends. For the CDR3, the DNA is TGTGCCAGCAGCTTACAGGGTGGGTTTCGTTATGGCTACACCTTC. This sequence encodes CASSLQGGFRYGYTF.

The chain employs TRBV6-1 and TRBJ2-1; the D gene is possibly TRBD2 (6 bases). Germline-derived CDR1 and CDR2 are MNHNS and SASEGT. The CDR3 is 15 amino acids. Trimming shortened V by 6 bases and J by 3 bases, and 15 bases separated the two germline ends. CDR3 sequence: CASSAGTQVYNEQFF. Written as DNA, the CDR3 is TGTGCCAGCAGCGCCGGGACTCAAGTCTACAATGAGCAGTTCTTC.

The rearrangement joins TRBV9 to TRBJ1-6; D not certain. CDR1 is SGDLS and CDR2 is YYNGEE in the germline V gene. This CDR3 is 17 amino acids long. V lost 0 bases and J lost 0, with 10 bases in between. CDR3 sequence: CASSVDDGSSYNSPLHF. In DNA form, the CDR3 reads TGTGCCAGCAGCGTAGATGACGGGAGCTCCTATAATTCACCCCTCCACTTT.

V and J are TRBV5-6 and TRBJ1-2, with 8 bases matching TRBD1. CDR3 length: 14 amino acids. Germline V gene sequence: CDR1 SGHDT, CDR2 YYEEEE. The V segment lost 0 bases and the J segment 5 bases; nucleotides outside the gene matches: 3. CDR3: CASSLGRGQYGYTF. The CDR3 nucleotides read TGTGCCAGCAGCTTGGGCAGGGGGCAGTATGGCTACACCTTC.

This rearrangement joins TRBV19 to TRBJ2-3; 15 bases line up with TRBD2. This CDR3 region has 15 residues. The trim removed 5 bases at V and 5 bases at J, leaving 2 bases unmatched. Germline CDR1 and CDR2: LNHDA and SQIVND (reference sequence). Here the CDR3 reads CASSAGLAGGDTQYF. CDR3 in DNA: TGTGCCAGTAGTGCGGGACTAGCGGGGGGAGATACGCAGTATTTT.

The chain carries TRBV27 and TRBJ2-1; weak D call: TRBD2 (6 bases). From germline, CDR1 is MNHEY and CDR2 SMNVEV (reference sequence). Trimming stripped 6 bases from V and 4 bases from J, with 13 bases between. There are 14 residues in the CDR3. CDR3 in DNA: TGTGCCAGCAGACCCGGGACTCCATACAATGAGCAGTTCTTC. It is translated as CASRPGTPYNEQFF.

The V call is TRBV7-7, the J call TRBJ2-1; D possibly corresponds to TRBD1 (6 bases). CDR3 length: 14 residues. The V gene lost 5 bases and the J gene lost 6 bases, with 14 bases spanning the gap. The germline V gene encodes CDR1 SSHAT and CDR2 FNYEAQ (reference sequence). CDR3 nucleotides: TGTGCCAGCAGCCTAGAAACAGGGTTCAATGAGCAGTTCTTC. This sequence encodes CASSLETGFNEQFF.

This chain connects TRBV7-6 to TRBJ2-2; the match to TRBD1 covers 9 bases. The ends lost 7 bases at V and 6 bases at J; junction bases unmatched: 6. The germline gives CDR1 SGHVS, CDR2 FNYEAQ. This CDR3 spans 14 amino acids. DNA of the CDR3: TGTGCCAGCACCCCGACAGGGGGGCCCGGGGAGCTGTTTTTT. This translates into CASTPTGGPGELFF.